This T cell receptor beta chain is drawn from a study of blood T cells in healthy people across ages (dated by TCRdb to 2015 to 2017). About the investigation overall: In model experiments, roughly one uniquely barcoded TCR beta cDNA molecule per two T cells was captured by template switching. Using deep sequencing normalized with unique cDNA molecular identifiers, the study measured how TCR beta repertoire diversity changes with age. The donors were split into four age groups: young (average roughly 15 years), middle-aged (about 40), aged (more than 60) and long-lived (82). To avoid experimental bias, donors of different ages were randomly spread across the sequencing lanes. The study analyzed two additional independent replicas of 1 million unique cDNA reads from the same blood draw for two donors, one aged 18 to 30 and one aged 80 or older. What the study reported, not specific to this receptor: Because profiling used bulk unsorted PBMCs, naive and antigen-experienced compartments could not be compared conclusively. The CMV infection status of donors was not known, potentially confounding age-related changes in expanded clonotypes. The long-lived group showed more naive CD4+ T cells, fewer expanded clones and increased TCR diversity than the aged group, suggesting age selection. As age increased, observed TCR beta diversity per million T cells dropped in a roughly linear way, and a significant reduction was already evident by age 40. The percentage of naive T cells measured by flow cytometry correlated strongly with observed TCR beta diversity. Estimates of total diversity from one million sequenced T cells were regarded as lower bounds and underestimates.

Library prep was done by 5' RACE. For sequencing, an Illumina HiSeq 2500 was employed. A second PCR of roughly 6 to 11 cycles was run with a J-beta primer mix and a sample-barcoded 5' primer. A template-switch 5' adaptor carrying 12 random nucleotides introduced a unique molecular identifier onto each TCR beta cDNA molecule. Each sample yielded at least 2.5 million CDR3-containing paired-end reads. The Mint cDNA synthesis kit, primed by a TRBC-specific oligonucleotide, was used to synthesize first-strand cDNA from all RNA. All cDNA was treated with uracil-DNA glycosylase and then went through a first 18-cycle PCR with the universal primers M1SS and BC2_uni_R. The study's own analysis went as follows. Each sample was normalized by randomly selecting 1 million high-quality reads, each carrying a distinct molecular identifier. Instead of being binned into consensus sequences, reads with shared molecular identifiers were discarded. MiTCR, run with a Q25 quality threshold and the strictest error-elimination algorithm, handled CDR3 identification, clonotype clustering and error correction. A nonparametric unseen species model with Euler transformation was used to estimate lower-bound total TCR beta diversity. TCRdb reprocessing: public reads trimmed at Q25 with fastp, clones called with MiXCR, in-frame beta chains kept. Identical CDR3 proteins give one entry, which carries the most common genes and DNA. The V and J calls come from TCRdb's annotation, not from the publication. Present in this sample are some 730,000 distinct CDR3 sequences, about 24% of which were seen just once. The ten largest clones represent around a fifth of the sample.

This clonotype has at least ten counts. Its antigen is unknown. Per-base quality was not reported, and no clone a single base away is much larger than it. CDR1 and CDR2 were assigned from the germline V gene as SQVTM and ANQGSEA. V and J lose 6 bases and 2 bases, and a span of 4 bases separates them. The CDR3 runs 10 residues from the cysteine to the phenylalanine. Solely the CDR3 DNA is kept, with 30 bases framed from the first base. The donors were 40 or so Caucasian individuals from Russia, aged roughly 6 to 100 years, who were systemically healthy. Each donor gave about 9.7 milliliters of peripheral blood, drawn into EDTA-treated Vacutainer tubes. Ficoll-Paque density-gradient centrifugation was used to isolate PBMCs, with at least 6.5 million per sample. Total RNA was extracted from PBMCs with Trizol reagent, with at least 5 micrograms obtained per sample. For every donor, flow cytometry on a PBMC aliquot measured the percentage of naive CD45RAhigh/CD27high T cells.

This receptor was identified in a man between 65 and 85 years old in good health. Here the chain combines TRBV29-1 and TRBJ2-5; the D gene is unclear. The source material was blood. The CDR3 amino acid sequence is: CSVGQETQYF. The bases are TGCAGCGTGGGGCAAGAGACCCAGTACTTC.